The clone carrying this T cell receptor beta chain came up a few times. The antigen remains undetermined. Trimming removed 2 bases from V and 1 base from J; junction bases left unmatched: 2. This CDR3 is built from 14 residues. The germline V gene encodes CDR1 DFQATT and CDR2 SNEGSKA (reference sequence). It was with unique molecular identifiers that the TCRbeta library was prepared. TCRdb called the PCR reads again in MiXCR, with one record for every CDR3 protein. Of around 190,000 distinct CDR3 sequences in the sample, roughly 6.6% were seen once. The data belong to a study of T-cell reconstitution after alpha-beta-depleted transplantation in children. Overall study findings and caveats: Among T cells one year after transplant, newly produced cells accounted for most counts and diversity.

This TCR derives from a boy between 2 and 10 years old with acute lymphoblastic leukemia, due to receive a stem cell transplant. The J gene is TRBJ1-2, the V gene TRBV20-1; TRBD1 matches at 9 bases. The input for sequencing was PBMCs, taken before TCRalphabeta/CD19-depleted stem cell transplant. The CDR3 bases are TGCAGTGCTAGAAGGGACAGGGATAACTATGGCTACACCTTC. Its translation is CSARRDRDNYGYTF.